The 30 T cell receptor beta chains below all came from one sample that was sequenced in a study of blood T cell repertoires in COVID-19. Generated by immunoSEQ multiplex PCR, the TCRdb table keeps only in-frame clones and is missing some. In the table there are about 200,000 clones, approximately 83% of which are singletons. The sample consisted of PBMCs or T cells enriched from blood (not recorded which). The receptor source for this set is a man aged 35-49 years who had recovered from COVID-19.

The CDR3 sequence: CASSRLGPGSPLHF. DNA for the CDR3: TGTGCCAGCAGTCGTCTAGGCCCGGGTTCACCCCTCCACTTT. This chain joins TRBV6-5 and TRBJ1-6; D unresolved. Germline CDR1 MNHEY, CDR2 SVGAGI. Trimming shortened V by 5 bases and J by 9 bases, and 14 bases separated the two germline ends. This CDR3 has 14 residues.

V is TRBV27 and J is TRBJ1-3; TRBD1 matches 10 bases. J gave up 7 bases and V 8 bases, and 5 bases lay outside the gene matches. CDR1 is MNHEY and CDR2 is SMNVEV in the germline V gene (reference sequence). CDR3 size: 13 residues. The CDR3 reads CASGRTGGNTIYF. The CDR3 coding sequence is TGTGCCAGCGGCAGGACAGGGGGGAACACCATATATTTT.

Written as DNA, the CDR3 is TGTGCGTCAGGACAGGGCCCCTACGAGCAGTACTTC. It translates to CASGQGPYEQYF. The J gene is TRBJ2-7, the V gene TRBV19; TRBD1 matches 8 bases. The V gene's germline CDR1 is LNHDA and CDR2 SQIVND (reference sequence). The CDR3 covers 12 residues.

J is TRBJ2-3 and V is TRBV15, with D maybe TRBD2 (7 bases). The germline CDR1 and CDR2 sequences are LNHNV and YYDKDF (reference sequence). Trimming removed 1 base from V and 2 bases from J, with 13 bases in between. CDR3 length: 16 amino acids. CDR3 DNA sequence: TGTGCCACCAGCAGAGGTCACGGGGGGCACACAGATACGCAGTATTTT. The encoded protein is CATSRGHGGHTDTQYF. Variable domain in full (rest from reference TRBV15 and TRBJ2-3): DAMVIQNPRYQVTQFGKPVTLSCSQTLNHNVMYWYQQKSSQAPKLLFHYYDKDFNNEADTPDNFQSRRPNTSFCFLDIRSPGLGDTAMYLCATSRGHGGHTDTQYFGPGTRLTVL.

This CDR3 reads CASSLVAGGINTEAFF. CDR3 nucleotide sequence: TGTGCCAGCAGCTTGGTAGCAGGGGGCATCAACACTGAAGCTTTCTTT. The gene calls are TRBV5-4 and TRBJ1-1; TRBD1 agrees at 8 bases. Trimming removed 0 bases from V and 2 bases from J; junction bases left unmatched: 6. The CDR3 sequence is 16 residues long. The V gene's germline CDR1 is SGHNT and CDR2 YYREEE (reference sequence).

V and J are TRBV7-8 and TRBJ1-5; TRBD1 matches at 8 bases. Germline-derived CDR1 and CDR2 are SGHVS and FQNEAQ. The ends lost 4 bases at V and 7 bases at J; junction bases unmatched: 6. This CDR3 contains 14 residues. DNA for the CDR3: TGTGCCAGCAGCTCTCAGGGGGCTCGGCAGCCCCAGCATTTT. It is translated as CASSSQGARQPQHF.

Only a few counts were recorded for this clone. The chain joins TRBV19 to TRBJ1-1, with TRBD1 identical over 9 bases. The CDR3 runs 14 residues. Germline loops: CDR1 LNHDA, CDR2 SQIVND (reference sequence). The J segment lost 0 bases and the V segment lost 9 bases, leaving 5 bases of the junction unmatched. The CDR3 region has the DNA TGTGCCAGCCACAGGGGGCGGGTGAACACTGAAGCTTTCTTT. Translation: CASHRGRVNTEAFF.

The J gene is TRBJ1-5, the V gene TRBV11-1; D unresolved. Trimming removed 1 base from V and 4 bases from J, with 5 bases in between. This CDR3 is 13 amino acids long. The germline CDR1 and CDR2 sequences are SGHAT and FQDESV (reference sequence). CDR3 loop: CASSLGQNQPQHF. The CDR3 nucleotides read TGTGCCAGCAGCTTAGGGCAGAATCAGCCCCAGCATTTT. The whole variable domain, filled in from reference TRBV11-1 and TRBJ1-5, reads EAEVAQSPRYKITEKSQAVAFWCDPISGHATLYWYRQILGQGPELLVQFQDESVVDDSQLPKDRFSAERLKGVDSTLKIQPAELGDSAMYLCASSLGQNQPQHFGDGTRLSIL.

The chain combines TRBV5-4 with TRBJ2-5; D might be TRBD2 (5 bases). The CDR3 totals 14 residues. Germline-derived CDR1 and CDR2 are SGHNT and YYREEE (reference sequence). The ends were cut back, 4 bases at V and 3 bases at J, with 13 bases in the middle. The DNA for the CDR3 is TGTGCCAGCAGCCCGGCCAGCGGCAAAGAGACCCAGTACTTC. It specifies CASSPASGKETQYF.

The chain uses TRBV6-2 or TRBV6-3 and TRBJ1-3; 7 nucleotides match TRBD1. Per germline, CDR1 MNHEY and CDR2 SVGEGT. Trimming removed 2 bases from V and 1 base from J; junction bases left unmatched: 5. This CDR3 contains 16 residues. The CDR3 region is CASSYLGQSSGNTIYF. CDR3 coding DNA: TGTGCCAGCAGTTACCTGGGACAGTCATCTGGAAACACCATATATTTT.

This clone was found a few times. The CDR3 DNA is TGTGCCAGCAGCCCCGGACAGGGTATGATGAACACTGAAGCTTTCTTT. As protein: CASSPGQGMMNTEAFF. J is TRBJ1-1 and V is TRBV7-3; 8 bases match TRBD1. With V trimmed by 5 bases and J by 0 bases, 8 bases remained unmatched. The CDR3 spans 16 residues. Germline V gene lookup returns CDR1 SGHTA and CDR2 FQGTGA.

Comment on this clone: At one of its ends the junction is not consistent with the germline gene, which may arise from a read error. The J gene is TRBJ2-7, the V gene TRBV5-4; D not resolved. The CDR3 extends over 12 amino acids. Germline loops: CDR1 SGHNT, CDR2 YYREEE (reference sequence). CDR3 bases: TGTGCCAGCAGCTTGGCCAGCTCGGAGTCCTGCTTC. Translated: CASSLASSESCF.

This rearrangement joins TRBV9 to TRBJ1-1; no firm D call. V lost 0 bases, J lost 4 bases, and 22 bases lay in between. The CDR3 loop spans 18 amino acids. Per germline, CDR1 SGDLS and CDR2 YYNGEE. CDR3 protein: CASSVGVSLLRGRTEAFF. CDR3 bases: TGTGCCAGCAGCGTAGGCGTAAGCCTACTACGAGGGCGCACTGAAGCTTTCTTT.

Worth noting for this clone: The same CDR3 can be traced to other DNA sequences in this sample. The chain employs TRBV2 and TRBJ1-2; D gene uncertain. This CDR3 spans 13 amino acids. CDR1 is SNHLY and CDR2 is FYNNEI in the germline V gene. V was pared by 4 bases and J by 2 bases, with 8 bases between. CDR3 protein: CASSVSFNYGYTF. In DNA form, the CDR3 reads TGTGCCAGCAGTGTTAGCTTCAACTATGGCTACACCTTC.

The table lists this clone with a few counts. This rearrangement joins TRBV5-1 to TRBJ1-2; no reliable D call. The germline V gene has CDR1 SGHRS and CDR2 YFSETQ. The CDR3 is made up of 14 amino acids. The V end lost 0 bases, the J end lost 4 bases, and 10 bases lay between the germline ends. The DNA of the CDR3 is TGCGCCAGCAGCTTGGAGCCGGCGGGCTATGGCTACACCTTC. Its protein product is CASSLEPAGYGYTF. Together with reference TRBV5-1 and TRBJ1-2, the CDR3 gives the full variable domain: KAGVTQTPRYLIKTRGQQVTLSCSPISGHRSVSWYQQTPGQGLQFLFEYFSETQRNKGNFPGRFSGRQFSNSRSEMNVSTLELGDSALYLCASSLEPAGYGYTFGSGTRLTVV.

CDR3 in DNA: TGTGCCAGCAGTCTCAGGACAGGATGGTCGAGCACTGAAGCTTTCTTT. As protein: CASSLRTGWSSTEAFF. This chain uses TRBV27 with TRBJ1-1; 7 bases line up with TRBD1. Germline loops: CDR1 MNHEY, CDR2 SMNVEV (reference sequence). The CDR3 sequence is 16 residues long. The J segment lost 4 bases and the V segment lost 5 bases, leaving 13 bases of the junction unmatched.

This sequence joins TRBV5-1 and TRBJ1-6, with D unclear. This CDR3 has 14 amino acids. V gave up 2 bases and J gave up 10 bases, with 13 bases separating them. CDR1 is SGHRS and CDR2 is YFSETQ in the germline V gene. This chain's CDR3 is CASSFDKVLSPLHF. CDR3 DNA: TGCGCCAGCAGCTTTGACAAAGTCCTCTCACCCCTCCACTTT.

This chain connects TRBV3-1 (or the pseudogene TRBV3-2) to TRBJ2-1; perhaps TRBD2 as D (6 bases). CDR1 and CDR2 from the germline V gene are LGHDT and YNNKEL (reference sequence). V was shortened by 0 bases and J by 4 bases, with 13 bases between the two germline ends. This CDR3 comprises 16 residues. The CDR3 spells CASSQDPSGLYNEQFF. The CDR3, as DNA: TGTGCCAGCAGCCAAGACCCAAGCGGGCTTTACAATGAGCAGTTCTTC.

The V and J genes are TRBV28 and TRBJ1-1, with 9 bases matching TRBD1. Trimming cost V 5 bases and J 11 bases; bases outside gene matches: 15. The CDR3 length is 15 residues. Per germline, CDR1 MDHEN and CDR2 SYDVKM. The CDR3, as DNA: TGTGCCAGCAGTACTCCGGGACAGGGAAGTTTGTGGGCTTTCTTT. Amino acids: CASSTPGQGSLWAFF.

The genes are TRBV15 and TRBJ1-3; 8 nucleotides align to TRBD1. Germline CDR1 reads LNHNV; CDR2 reads YYDKDF (reference sequence). This CDR3 region has 19 residues. V dropped 2 bases and J dropped 2; count of bases not matched to a gene: 14. The chain's CDR3 is CATSRSGQGEYRAGNTIYF. The CDR3 coding sequence is TGTGCCACCAGCAGAAGCGGACAGGGAGAATACAGGGCTGGAAACACCATATATTTT.

The chain recombines TRBV19 with TRBJ1-5; perhaps TRBD1 as D (5 bases). In germline, CDR1 is LNHDA, CDR2 SQIVND (reference sequence). V was trimmed by 7 bases and J by 2 bases, leaving 24 bases between them. The length of the CDR3 is 18 residues. The CDR3 sequence is CASTHGRGRWWGNQPQHF. CDR3 nucleotides: TGTGCCAGTACCCACGGAAGGGGCCGGTGGTGGGGCAATCAGCCCCAGCATTTT.

This rearrangement joins TRBV19 to TRBJ2-2; tentatively, D is TRBD1 (6 bases). Germline CDR1 is LNHDA and CDR2 is SQIVND (reference sequence). V shed 9 bases and J shed 0 bases, with 14 bases lying between them. The CDR3 is 15 residues long. The CDR3 reads CASNRGGTNTGELFF. DNA of the CDR3: TGTGCCAGCAACAGAGGGGGAACGAACACCGGGGAGCTGTTTTTT. Full variable domain (outside the CDR3, taken from reference TRBV19 and TRBJ2-2): DGGITQSPKYLFRKEGQNVTLSCEQNLNHDAMYWYRQDPGQGLRLIYYSQIVNDFQKGDIAEGYSVSREKKESFPLTVTSAQKNPTAFYLCASNRGGTNTGELFFGEGSRLTVL.

The chain is built from TRBV5-1 and TRBJ1-1, with 11 bases matching TRBD1. J was trimmed by 5 bases and V by 1 base; bases with no gene match: 4. Germline values: CDR1 SGHRS, CDR2 YFSETQ. This CDR3 spans 15 amino acids. The CDR3 sequence: CASSLRGTGGTEAFF. The CDR3 DNA reads as TGCGCCAGCAGCTTGAGAGGGACAGGGGGAACTGAAGCTTTCTTT.

V is TRBV4-3 and J is TRBJ2-1; TRBD2 aligns across 7 bases. Trimming at V came to 0 bases and at J to 0 bases, leaving 11 bases not matched to a gene. This CDR3 spans 19 amino acids. Germline V lookup: CDR1 LGHNA, CDR2 YSLEER. This chain's CDR3 is CASSQDGVMRGSSYNEQFF. CDR3 DNA: TGCGCCAGCAGCCAAGATGGCGTTATGCGGGGGAGCTCCTACAATGAGCAGTTCTTC.

The chain uses TRBV7-6 and TRBJ2-1; maybe TRBD1 (6 bases). In germline, CDR1 is SGHVS, CDR2 FNYEAQ. This CDR3 is 16 amino acids long. The V end lost 2 bases, the J end lost 0 bases, and 11 bases lay between the germline ends. The CDR3 region is CASSLSQGRSYNEQFF. CDR3 in DNA: TGTGCCAGCAGCTTATCACAGGGACGCTCCTACAATGAGCAGTTCTTC.

This rearrangement joins TRBV2 to TRBJ2-5, with TRBD2 matching 11 bases. Trimming removed 11 bases from V and 4 bases from J; junction bases left unmatched: 0. The V gene's germline CDR1 is SNHLY and CDR2 FYNNEI. The CDR3 has 11 residues. CDR3 loop: CAGTSGETQYF. The CDR3 bases are TGTGCCGGGACTAGCGGAGAGACCCAGTACTTC. The full variable domain, with the rest looked up from reference TRBV2 and TRBJ2-5, is EPEVTQTPSHQVTQMGQEVILRCVPISNHLYFYWYRQILGQKVEFLVSFYNNEISEKSEIFDDQFSVERPDGSNFTLKIRSTKLEDSAMYFCAGTSGETQYFGPGTRLLVL.

This chain connects TRBV30 to TRBJ1-2; D is unresolved. The CDR3 length is 13 residues. V shed 1 base and J shed 6 bases, with 12 bases lying between them. CDR1 is GTSNPN, CDR2 SVGIG, per germline (reference sequence). The CDR3, as DNA: TGTGCCTGGAGTGCTGCCGGGAGACATGGCTACACCTTC. Translating gives CAWSAAGRHGYTF.

This clone was counted once. This chain connects TRBV25-1 to TRBJ1-2; 7 bases are a match to TRBD1. The CDR3 is 16 amino acids. The V gene's germline CDR1 is MGHDK and CDR2 SYGVNS. V lost 5 bases and J lost 4; bases outside the gene matches: 13. CDR3 DNA sequence: TGTGCCAGCAGTCCCTCTCGACAGGGTTCTATCTATGGCTACACCTTC. Protein sequence: CASSPSRQGSIYGYTF.

This chain uses TRBV7-9 with TRBJ2-5, with TRBD2 matching over 7 bases. Germline V CDR1 and CDR2: SEHNR, FQNEAQ (reference sequence). Germline trimming cut 5 bases from V and 1 base from J; bases unmatched to any gene: 13. The CDR3 covers 17 residues. The CDR3 here is CASSPRGGVAIQETQYF. CDR3 sequence (DNA): TGTGCCAGCAGCCCACGTGGGGGGGTAGCCATCCAAGAGACCCAGTACTTC. Looking up the rest from reference TRBV7-9 and TRBJ2-5 gives the full variable domain: DTGVSQNPRHKITKRGQNVTFRCDPISEHNRLYWYRQTLGQGPEFLTYFQNEAQLEKSRLLSDRFSAERPKGSFSTLEIQRTEQGDSAMYLCASSPRGGVAIQETQYFGPGTRLLVL.

The chain recombines TRBV11-2 with TRBJ1-2; TRBD1 might be the D (6 bases). The CDR3 has 14 residues. V lost 4 bases, J lost 1 base, and 10 bases lay in between. CDR1 SGHAT and CDR2 FQNNGV come from the germline V gene. CDR3 sequence (DNA): TGTGCCAGCAGCTCCCAACAGGGTAACTATGGCTACACCTTC. Translated, it gives CASSSQQGNYGYTF.